This T cell receptor (beta chain) appears in the sequencing data of a study of blood T cell repertoires in COVID-19. This clone came up once. Germline V gene sequence: CDR1 SGHRS, CDR2 YFSETQ. Germline trimming cut 2 bases from V and 5 bases from J; bases unmatched to any gene: 9. This CDR3 is 16 amino acids long. Per the study methods: Estimates of nucleated cell counts were drawn from the amplification of reference gene primers. The table came from immunoSEQ multiplex PCR; TCRdb's copy has only in-frame clones and leaves some out. V, J and clone size reflect that table, while D and trimming were determined from the DNA. Of roughly 160,000 clones in the sample, 84% were seen once.

The chain is built from TRBV5-1 and TRBJ1-4; 7 bases line up with TRBD1. The sequencing sample was made of peripheral blood. The receptor was derived from an elderly woman with COVID-19, enrolled during active disease. The CDR3 nucleotides read TGCGCCAGCAGCTTAATGGGCCGGGACAGCAATGAAAAACTGTTTTTT. This codes for CASSLMGRDSNEKLFF.